This TCR beta chain derives from a study of response to subunit inactivated influenza vaccine (dated by TCRdb to the late 2010s). General notes on the study: Deep quantitative profiling of the T cell receptor repertoire was used in the study to follow responses to a trivalent subunit inactivated influenza vaccine.

As to this clonotype: No cognate antigen has been identified for it. Base-call qualities are not available, and no considerably larger clone is one nucleotide away.

What the research found in general, with its limitations: According to the authors, only a limited number of new T cells may be recruited by each seasonal influenza vaccination.

The library was produced with RT-PCR. For sequencing, an Illumina HiSeq 2500 was employed. The public sequencing data were trimmed at Q25 with fastp and processed into clonotypes with MiXCR by TCRdb, which kept only in-frame beta chains. Identical CDR3 proteins give one entry, which carries the most common genes and DNA. The sample profile shows hundreds of thousands of distinct CDR3 sequences; 21% of them were found once. Of the sample, about 9.4% falls within the top ten clones. The germline V gene supplies CDR1 SGHRS and CDR2 YFSETQ. Counted from cysteine to phenylalanine, this CDR3 has 13 amino acids. The only DNA kept is the CDR3, 39 bases in frame from the first base. V loses 4 bases, J loses 10 bases, and the germline ends lie 15 bases apart.

This specimen consisted of PBMCs from blood, obtained less than 22 months after vaccination. This TCR derives from a man in his fifties or sixties who received an inactivated influenza vaccine. Donor details come from another sample of the same person, matched by shared clones. The rearranged chain carries TRBV5-1 and TRBJ2-1; there is no confident call for the D gene. The DNA is TGCGCCAGCAGCCCATTGGTTGGATCGGAGCAGTTCTTC. Translated, it reads CASSPLVGSEQFF.